This T cell receptor beta chain came from a study of T cell responses to AZD1222 COVID-19 vaccine. Study details: The analysis combined second doses at about 4 or about 12 weeks.

On this clone: What it binds is unknown.

Study results and limitations: The donor cohort was predominantly white British with a female majority, and clonal diversity may have been underestimated.

The method was immunoSEQ multiplex PCR; TCRdb's version includes in-frame clones alone and lacks a portion of them. The data hold under 120,000 clones, with more than 85% observed a single time. The CDR3 covers 14 residues. Per germline, CDR1 MDHEN and CDR2 SYDVKM. Germline trimming cut 2 bases from V and 3 bases from J; bases unmatched to any gene: 2. The origin of this receptor is an adult in good health. The chain has TRBV28 and TRBJ1-1, with 8 bases fitting TRBD1. Sequences were derived from peripheral blood, sampled on day 0 of AZD1222 vaccination. CDR3 nucleotides: TGTGCCAGCAGTTTAGGACAGGGCTACACTGAAGCTTTCTTT. The encoded protein is CASSLGQGYTEAFF. The whole variable domain, remainder taken from reference TRBV28 and TRBJ1-1, is DVKVTQSSRYLVKRTGEKVFLECVQDMDHENMFWYRQDPGLGLRLIYFSYDVKMKEKGDIPEGYSVSREKKERFSLILESASTNQTSMYLCASSLGQGYTEAFFGQGTRLTVV.